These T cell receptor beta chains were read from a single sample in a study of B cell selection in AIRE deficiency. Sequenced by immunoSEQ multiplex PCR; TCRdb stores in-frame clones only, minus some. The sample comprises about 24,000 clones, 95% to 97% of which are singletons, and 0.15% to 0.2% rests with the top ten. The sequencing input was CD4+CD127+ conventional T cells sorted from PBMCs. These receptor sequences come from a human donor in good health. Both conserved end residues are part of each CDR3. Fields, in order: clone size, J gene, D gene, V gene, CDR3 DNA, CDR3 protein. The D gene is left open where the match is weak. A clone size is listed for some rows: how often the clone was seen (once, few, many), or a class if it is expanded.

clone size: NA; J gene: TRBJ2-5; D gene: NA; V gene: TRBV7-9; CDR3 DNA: TGTGCCAGCAGCTTAGAAGTACAAGAGACCCAGTACTTC; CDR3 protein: CASSLEVQETQYF
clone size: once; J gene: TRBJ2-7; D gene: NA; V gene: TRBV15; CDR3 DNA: TGTGCCACCAGCAGAGGATGGGGGCTCGAGCAGTACTTC; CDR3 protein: CATSRGWGLEQYF
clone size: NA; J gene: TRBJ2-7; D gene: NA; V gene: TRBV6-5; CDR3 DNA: TGTGCCAGCAGTTACTCGTTCCAGGACGAGCAGTACTTC; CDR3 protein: CASSYSFQDEQYF
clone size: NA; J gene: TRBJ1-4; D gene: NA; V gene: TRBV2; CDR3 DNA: TGTGCCAGCAGAGTAACGGGGGGCGGTGAAAAACTGTTTTTT; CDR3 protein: CASRVTGGGEKLFF
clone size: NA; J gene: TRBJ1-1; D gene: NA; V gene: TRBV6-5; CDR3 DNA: TGTGCCAGCAGTTACTCCGGGACCTTCGACACTGAAGCTTTCTTT; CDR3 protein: CASSYSGTFDTEAFF
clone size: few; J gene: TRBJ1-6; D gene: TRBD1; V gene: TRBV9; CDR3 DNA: TGTGCCAGCAGCTCCCCGGACAGGGGATACTCACCCCTCCACTTT; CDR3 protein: CASSSPDRGYSPLHF
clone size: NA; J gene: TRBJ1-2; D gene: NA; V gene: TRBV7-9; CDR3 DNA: TGTGCCAGCAGCGTGACAGTCGCCTATGGCTACACCTTC; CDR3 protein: CASSVTVAYGYTF
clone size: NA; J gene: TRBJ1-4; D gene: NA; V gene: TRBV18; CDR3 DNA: TGTGCCAGCTCACCAACTAATGAAAAACTGTTTTTT; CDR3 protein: CASSPTNEKLFF
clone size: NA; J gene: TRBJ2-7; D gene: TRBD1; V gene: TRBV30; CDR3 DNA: TGTGCCTGGAGCACCGGGACAGGCCCCTACGAGCAGTACTTC; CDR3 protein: CAWSTGTGPYEQYF
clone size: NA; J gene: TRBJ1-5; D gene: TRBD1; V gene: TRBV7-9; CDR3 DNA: TGTGCCAGCAGCCCGGGACAGTTGCATCAGCCCCAGCATTTT; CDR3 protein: CASSPGQLHQPQHF
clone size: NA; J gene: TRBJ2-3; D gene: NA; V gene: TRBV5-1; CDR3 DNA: TGCGCCAGCAGCTTGACGGCAGACACAGATACGCAGTATTTT; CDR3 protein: CASSLTADTDTQYF
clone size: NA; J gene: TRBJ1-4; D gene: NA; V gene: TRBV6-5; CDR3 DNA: TGTGCCAGCAGTCACGACGGCGGCCACGGTGAAAAACTGTTTTTT; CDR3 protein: CASSHDGGHGEKLFF